This entry lists 15 T cell receptor beta chains sequenced from one sample in a study of blood T cell repertoires in COVID-19. The data were produced by immunoSEQ multiplex PCR, yet TCRdb's version contains in-frame clones alone and is incomplete. The data contain about 95,000 clones, around 86% of them seen just once; the ten biggest clones take up approximately 3.6%. The sequenced material came from peripheral blood. Receptors originate from a woman in her seventies with acute or convalescent COVID-19.

The chain couples TRBV20-1 to TRBJ2-1, with D possibly matching TRBD2 (7 bases). Germline V gene lookup returns CDR1 DFQATT and CDR2 SNEGSKA (reference sequence). CDR3 length equals 15 residues. Trimming pared 3 bases from V and 7 bases from J, leaving 19 bases between. CDR3 in amino acids: CSASYLRGGSNEQFF. CDR3 coding DNA: TGCAGTGCTAGTTACCTAAGGGGGGGGTCAAATGAGCAGTTCTTC.

The V call is TRBV19, the J call TRBJ1-2; D is unresolved. Per germline, CDR1 LNHDA and CDR2 SQIVND (reference sequence). Trimming took off 3 bases at V and 5 bases at J, with 13 bases between the two ends. The CDR3 length is 14 residues. Here the CDR3 reads CASSIWEEAYGYTF. CDR3 bases: TGTGCCAGTAGTATTTGGGAGGAAGCTTATGGCTACACCTTC.

The table lists this clone with a count of one. The chain has TRBV28 and TRBJ1-2; 7 bases fit TRBD1. Germline V CDR1 and CDR2: MDHEN, SYDVKM. V shed 4 bases, J shed 4 bases, and the junction held 0 bases outside the gene matches. This CDR3 region has 12 residues. The CDR3 region is CASSYRGYGYTF. The CDR3 DNA sequence: TGTGCCAGCAGTTACAGGGGCTATGGCTACACCTTC.

This chain uses TRBV19 with TRBJ1-6; TRBD1 is a possible D gene (5 bases). CDR1 LNHDA and CDR2 SQIVND come from the germline V gene (reference sequence). This CDR3 has 13 amino acids. V was shortened by 6 bases and J by 14 bases, with 17 bases between the two germline ends. This CDR3 reads CASSRGLDSSLHF. CDR3 sequence (DNA): TGTGCCAGTAGCCGGGGACTAGATTCGTCCCTCCACTTT. The full variable domain, completed using reference TRBV19 and TRBJ1-6, is DGGITQSPKYLFRKEGQNVTLSCEQNLNHDAMYWYRQDPGQGLRLIYYSQIVNDFQKGDIAEGYSVSREKKESFPLTVTSAQKNPTAFYLCASSRGLDSSLHFGNGTRLTVT.

The genes are TRBV7-9 and TRBJ2-2; 13 bases fit TRBD2. The CDR3 loop spans 18 amino acids. Germline V gives CDR1 SEHNR, CDR2 FQNEAQ (reference sequence). V lost 2 bases, J lost 1 base, and 4 bases stayed unmatched. The CDR3 reads CASSLRLAGGKNTGELFF. The CDR3 DNA reads TGTGCCAGCAGCTTACGACTAGCGGGAGGAAAGAACACCGGGGAGCTGTTTTTT.

The chain joins TRBV24-1 to TRBJ2-2; 13 bases fit TRBD2. The CDR3 extends over 17 amino acids. CDR1 is KGHDR, CDR2 SFDVKD, per germline. V lost 3 bases and J lost 5; bases outside the gene matches: 5. The CDR3 loop is CATSDLGLAGDTGELFF. CDR3 nucleotides: TGTGCCACCAGTGATCTCGGACTAGCGGGAGATACCGGGGAGCTGTTTTTT.

This chain uses TRBV15 with TRBJ2-5; 8 nucleotides agree with TRBD1. In germline, CDR1 is LNHNV, CDR2 YYDKDF (reference sequence). J gave up 4 bases and V 1 base, and 11 bases lay outside the gene matches. CDR3 size: 17 residues. Here the CDR3 DNA reads TGTGCCACCAGCAGAGCCGTTTGGACAGGGAGGTCAGAGACCCAGTACTTC. Its protein is CATSRAVWTGRSETQYF.

V is TRBV28 and J is TRBJ2-7; TRBD1 matches at 7 bases. The CDR3 is 15 amino acids. Germline V lookup: CDR1 MDHEN, CDR2 SYDVKM. Trimming took 4 bases from V and 2 from J; bases not matched to a gene: 8. CDR3 sequence reads: CASSSPGGRAYEQYF. In DNA, the CDR3 is TGTGCCAGCAGTTCCCCAGGGGGAAGGGCCTACGAGCAGTACTTC.

The rearrangement uses TRBV25-1 and TRBJ2-1; 10 positions agree with TRBD2. Trimming removed 9 bases from V and 3 bases from J; junction bases left unmatched: 5. CDR1 is MGHDK, CDR2 SYGVNS, per germline. CDR3 size: 14 residues. CDR3 amino acids: CASQLAGSYNEQFF. Written as DNA, the CDR3 is TGTGCCAGTCAACTAGCGGGGAGCTACAATGAGCAGTTCTTC.

The rearrangement links TRBV29-1 to TRBJ1-2; 8 bases fit TRBD1. Germline CDR1 reads SQVTM; CDR2 reads ANQGSEA. CDR3 length: 13 residues. V dropped 6 bases and J dropped 4; count of bases not matched to a gene: 7. The CDR3 is CSVDGQGRYGYTF. The CDR3 DNA is TGCAGCGTCGATGGACAGGGCCGCTATGGCTACACCTTC.

Only a few counts were recorded for this clone. The rearrangement uses TRBV1 and TRBJ2-5; TRBD2 was called by the table and not checked on the DNA. TRBV1 is an annotated pseudogene. This CDR3 is 19 amino acids long. CDR3 DNA sequence: TGCACCAGCAGCCAAGGGGGGACTAGCGGGAGTATCAGTCGGGAGACCCAGTACTTC. Translation gives CTSSQGGTSGSISRETQYF.

This clone appeared a single time. The CDR3 nucleotides read TGTGCCTGCGCCCGGACAGGGAACACTGAAGCTTTCTTT. Translation: CACARTGNTEAFF. This sequence joins TRBV30 and TRBJ1-1; 7 bases map to TRBD1. The CDR3 consists of 13 residues. Germline CDR1 GTSNPN, CDR2 SVGIG (reference sequence). V dropped 6 bases and J dropped 1; count of bases not matched to a gene: 5.

The V and J genes are TRBV6-5 and TRBJ1-1, with D unclear. CDR1 is MNHEY, CDR2 SVGAGI, per germline. The CDR3 has 15 residues. Deletions cut 0 bases from V and 0 bases from J, with 8 bases between. The DNA for the CDR3 is TGTGCCAGCAGTTACTCGATCCGGGTGAACACTGAAGCTTTCTTT. This gives the protein CASSYSIRVNTEAFF.

In the case of this clone: The same CDR3 also results from other DNA sequences found in this sample. V is TRBV29-1 and J is TRBJ1-4; TRBD1 is a possible D gene (5 bases). V lost 6 bases and J lost 0, with 11 bases in between. The germline V gene encodes CDR1 SQVTM and CDR2 ANQGSEA. This CDR3 contains 14 residues. CDR3: CSVATGATNEKLFF. The CDR3 coding sequence is TGCAGCGTGGCTACAGGTGCAACTAATGAAAAACTGTTTTTT.

The CDR3 reads CASSLLRSRTEAFF. The CDR3 DNA is TGTGCCAGCAGTTTGTTGCGTAGTCGGACTGAAGCTTTCTTT. This chain links TRBV28 with TRBJ1-1; the D is unclear. Germline V CDR1 and CDR2: MDHEN, SYDVKM. Trimming removed 3 bases from V and 5 bases from J, with 13 bases in between. This CDR3 has 14 residues.